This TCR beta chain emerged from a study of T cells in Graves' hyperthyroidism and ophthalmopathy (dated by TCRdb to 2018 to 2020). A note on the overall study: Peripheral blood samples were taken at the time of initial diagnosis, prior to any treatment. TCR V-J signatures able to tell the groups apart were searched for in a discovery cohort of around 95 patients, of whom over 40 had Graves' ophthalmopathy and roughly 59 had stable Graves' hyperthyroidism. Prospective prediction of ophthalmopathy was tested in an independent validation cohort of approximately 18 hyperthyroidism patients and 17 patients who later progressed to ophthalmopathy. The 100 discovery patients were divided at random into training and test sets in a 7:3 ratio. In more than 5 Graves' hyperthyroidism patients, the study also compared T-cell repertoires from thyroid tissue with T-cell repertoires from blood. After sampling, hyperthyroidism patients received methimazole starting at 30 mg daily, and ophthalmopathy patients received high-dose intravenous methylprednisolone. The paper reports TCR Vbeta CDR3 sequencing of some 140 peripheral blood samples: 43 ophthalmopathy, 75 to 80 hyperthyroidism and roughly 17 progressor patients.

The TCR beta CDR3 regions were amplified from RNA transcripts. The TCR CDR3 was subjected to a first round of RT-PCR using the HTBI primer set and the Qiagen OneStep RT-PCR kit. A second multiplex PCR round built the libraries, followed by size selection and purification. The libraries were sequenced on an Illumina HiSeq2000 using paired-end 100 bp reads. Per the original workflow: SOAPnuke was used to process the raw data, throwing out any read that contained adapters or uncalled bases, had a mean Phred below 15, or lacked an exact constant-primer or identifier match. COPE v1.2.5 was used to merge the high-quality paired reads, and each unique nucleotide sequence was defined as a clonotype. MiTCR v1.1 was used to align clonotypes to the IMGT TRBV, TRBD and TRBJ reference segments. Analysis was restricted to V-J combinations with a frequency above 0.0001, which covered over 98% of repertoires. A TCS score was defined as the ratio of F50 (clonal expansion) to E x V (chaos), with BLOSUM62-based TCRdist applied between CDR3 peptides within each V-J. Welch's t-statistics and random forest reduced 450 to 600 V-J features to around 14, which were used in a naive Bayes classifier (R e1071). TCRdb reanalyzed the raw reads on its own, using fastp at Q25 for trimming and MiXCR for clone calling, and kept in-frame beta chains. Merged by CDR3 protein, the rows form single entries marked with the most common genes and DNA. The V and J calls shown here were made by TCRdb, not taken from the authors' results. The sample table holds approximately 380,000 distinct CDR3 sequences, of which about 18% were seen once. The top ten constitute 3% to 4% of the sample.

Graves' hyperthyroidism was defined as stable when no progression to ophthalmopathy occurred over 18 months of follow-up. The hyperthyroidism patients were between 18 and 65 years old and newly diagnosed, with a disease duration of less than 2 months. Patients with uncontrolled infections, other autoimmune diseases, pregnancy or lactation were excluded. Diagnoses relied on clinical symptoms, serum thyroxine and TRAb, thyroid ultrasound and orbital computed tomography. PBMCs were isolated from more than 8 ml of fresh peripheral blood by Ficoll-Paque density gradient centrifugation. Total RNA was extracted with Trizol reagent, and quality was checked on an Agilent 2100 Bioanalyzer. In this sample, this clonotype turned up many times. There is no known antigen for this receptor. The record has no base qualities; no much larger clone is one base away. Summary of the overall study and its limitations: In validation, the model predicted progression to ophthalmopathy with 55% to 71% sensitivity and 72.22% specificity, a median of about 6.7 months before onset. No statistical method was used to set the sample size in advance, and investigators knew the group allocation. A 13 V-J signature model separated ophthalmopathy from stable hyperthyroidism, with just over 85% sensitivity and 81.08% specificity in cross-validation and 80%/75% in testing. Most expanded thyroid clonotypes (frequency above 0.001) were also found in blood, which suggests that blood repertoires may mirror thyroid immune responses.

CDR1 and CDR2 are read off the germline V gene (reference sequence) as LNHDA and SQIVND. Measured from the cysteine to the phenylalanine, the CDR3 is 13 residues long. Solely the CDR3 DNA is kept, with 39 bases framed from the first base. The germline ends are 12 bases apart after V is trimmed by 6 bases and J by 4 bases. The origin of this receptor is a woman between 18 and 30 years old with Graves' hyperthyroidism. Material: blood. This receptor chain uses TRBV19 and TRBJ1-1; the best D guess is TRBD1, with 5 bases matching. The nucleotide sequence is TGTGCCAGTAGGGCGGGGGAGGTCACTGAAGCTTTCTTT. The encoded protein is CASRAGEVTEAFF. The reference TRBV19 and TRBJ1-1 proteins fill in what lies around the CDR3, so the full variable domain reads DGGITQSPKYLFRKEGQNVTLSCEQNLNHDAMYWYRQDPGQGLRLIYYSQIVNDFQKGDIAEGYSVSREKKESFPLTVTSAQKNPTAFYLCASRAGEVTEAFFGQGTRLTVV.